A single sample gave rise to the 21 T cell receptor beta chains below, sequenced in a study of blood T cell repertoires in COVID-19. Clones were sequenced by immunoSEQ multiplex PCR, and TCRdb holds only the in-frame ones, with some missing. The data contain 100,000 or so clones, about 89% of them singletons. The sample was peripheral blood. The receptor source for this set is a woman under 40 with acute or convalescent COVID-19.

The CDR3 loop is CASSGQVFNTGELFF. CDR3 in DNA: TGTGCCAGCAGCGGACAGGTGTTCAACACCGGGGAGCTGTTTTTT. V usage is TRBV7-9 and J usage is TRBJ2-2; 7 positions agree with TRBD1. Germline CDR1 SEHNR, CDR2 FQNEAQ (reference sequence). This CDR3 region has 15 residues. The V gene end was trimmed by 5 bases and the J gene end by 2 bases; junction bases not matched to a gene: 5.

V usage is TRBV7-6 and J usage is TRBJ1-4, with D maybe TRBD1 (5 bases). V lost 4 bases, J lost 4 bases, and 16 bases lay in between. Germline CDR1 reads SGHVS; CDR2 reads FNYEAQ. The CDR3 is 16 amino acids. The CDR3 DNA reads as TGTGCCAGCAGCTCAGGCGGCGGGGGTTTTAATGAAAAACTGTTTTTT. This sequence encodes CASSSGGGGFNEKLFF.

The gene calls are TRBV5-1 and TRBJ2-7, with D possibly TRBD1 on 5 matching bases. The germline V gene encodes CDR1 SGHRS and CDR2 YFSETQ. The length of the CDR3 is 13 residues. Trimming left V 4 bases short and J 9 bases short, with 17 bases between. The DNA of the CDR3 is TGCGCCAGCAGCCAAGTTGACAGAGGCGGGCAGTACTTC. This sequence encodes CASSQVDRGGQYF.

The chain combines TRBV28 with TRBJ2-7, with a tentative D call TRBD1 (6 bases). Germline V gene sequence: CDR1 MDHEN, CDR2 SYDVKM. There are 13 residues in the CDR3. V lost 5 bases, J lost 0 bases, and 8 bases lay in between. CDR3 sequence (DNA): TGTGCCAGCAGTCCGACAGGCTCCTACGAGCAGTACTTC. Translation gives CASSPTGSYEQYF.

The chain joins TRBV5-6 to TRBJ2-2, with TRBD2 identical over 7 bases. Looked up from germline, CDR1 is SGHDT and CDR2 is YYEEEE. The CDR3 covers 18 residues. V shed 7 bases, J shed 2 bases, and the junction held 17 bases outside the gene matches. As DNA, the CDR3 is TGTGCCAGCCCAGGGAGATCGGAGACTAGCAGTAACACCGGGGAGCTGTTTTTT. Encoded protein: CASPGRSETSSNTGELFF.

V and J are TRBV27 and TRBJ1-2, with D uncertain. This CDR3 has 15 residues. V lost 3 bases and J lost 2, with 13 bases in between. Per germline, CDR1 MNHEY and CDR2 SMNVEV (reference sequence). The CDR3 loop reads CASSFGRAGNYGYTF. CDR3 bases: TGTGCCAGCAGTTTCGGGAGGGCGGGGAACTATGGCTACACCTTC.

The chain has TRBV5-1 and TRBJ2-2; D gene unclear. Germline CDR1 and CDR2: SGHRS and YFSETQ. The CDR3 contains 14 residues. V lost 0 bases and J 2 bases, leaving 5 bases between the germline ends. For the CDR3, the DNA is TGCGCCAGCAGCTTGGACATTAACACCGGGGAGCTGTTTTTT. Translation: CASSLDINTGELFF.

The chain couples TRBV7-3 to TRBJ1-1, with 10 bases aligning to TRBD1. CDR3 length: 13 amino acids. V lost 5 bases, J lost 5 bases, and 2 bases stayed unmatched. Germline CDR1 and CDR2: SGHTA and FQGTGA. CDR3 sequence reads: CASSRTGGTEAFF. In DNA form, the CDR3 reads TGTGCCAGCAGCAGGACAGGGGGGACTGAAGCTTTCTTT.

This sequence joins TRBV27 and TRBJ2-2, with TRBD2 matching over 8 bases. CDR1 MNHEY and CDR2 SMNVEV come from the germline V gene (reference sequence). With V trimmed by 2 bases and J by 1 base, 3 bases remained unmatched. The CDR3 runs to 16 residues. The CDR3 spells CASSLRSGGNTGELFF. CDR3 nucleotides: TGTGCCAGCAGTTTAAGAAGCGGGGGGAACACCGGGGAGCTGTTTTTT.

The V and J genes are TRBV6-1 and TRBJ1-2; TRBD1 aligns across 8 bases. The CDR3 covers 15 residues. With 1 base clipped from V and 6 bases from J, the junction kept 7 bases outside the gene matches. Germline CDR1 reads MNHNS; CDR2 reads SASEGT. In nucleotides, the CDR3 is TGTGCCAGCAGTGAAGGTCCCGGGACAGGAAATGGCTACACCTTC. This gives the protein CASSEGPGTGNGYTF.

This clone is a singleton in its sample. The rearrangement links TRBV9 to TRBJ2-7; 10 bases are shared with TRBD1. Per germline, CDR1 SGDLS and CDR2 YYNGEE. The CDR3 totals 16 residues. With V trimmed by 0 bases and J by 1 base, 4 bases remained unmatched. CDR3 DNA sequence: TGTGCCAGCAGCGTAGGAGGGGACAGGGGATCCTACGAGCAGTACTTC. Translated, it gives CASSVGGDRGSYEQYF.

The V call is TRBV6-6, the J call TRBJ2-7, with D possibly matching TRBD2 (5 bases). Germline values: CDR1 MNHNY, CDR2 SVGAGI (reference sequence). V was clipped by 6 bases and J by 0 bases, with 9 bases between them. There are 13 residues in the CDR3. The CDR3 DNA follows: TGTGCCAGCAGGGACTGGGACTCCTACGAGCAGTACTTC. This codes for CASRDWDSYEQYF.

The genes are TRBV6-5 and TRBJ2-7; maybe TRBD1 (5 bases). Deletions cut 7 bases from V and 7 bases from J, with 14 bases between. Germline lookup yields CDR1 MNHEY and CDR2 SVGAGI. The length of the CDR3 is 12 residues. CDR3 sequence: CASMTDLKEQYF. CDR3 DNA sequence: TGTGCCAGCATGACAGATCTTAAGGAGCAGTACTTC.

The chain uses TRBV18 and TRBJ2-3; TRBD1 is a possible D gene (5 bases). Germline CDR1 is KGHSH and CDR2 is LQKENI. The CDR3 sequence is 15 residues long. Trimming removed 3 bases from V and 2 bases from J, with 12 bases in between. The CDR3 DNA reads as TGTGCCAGCTCACCCGCAGGGTCGGACACAGATACGCAGTATTTT. Translation: CASSPAGSDTDTQYF.

The V call is TRBV11-3, the J call TRBJ1-1; tentative D call: TRBD1 (5 bases). V lost 8 bases, J lost 2 bases, and 15 bases lay in between. The V gene's germline CDR1 is SGHNT and CDR2 YENEEA. The CDR3 runs 14 residues. CDR3 nucleotides: TGTGCCAGCGGCCGAGGAGGGGCCAACACTGAAGCTTTCTTT. The encoded protein is CASGRGGANTEAFF.

In the case of this clone: At the DNA level, this CDR3 is encoded by other sequences in the same sample as well. In DNA, the CDR3 is TGCGCCAGCAGCTTGGGCGGAAGCTCCTACAATGAGCAGTTCTTC. Translating it yields CASSLGGSSYNEQFF. The V gene is TRBV5-1, the J gene TRBJ2-1; no clear D gene. CDR1 is SGHRS and CDR2 is YFSETQ in the germline V gene. V was pared by 0 bases and J by 0 bases, with 7 bases between. This CDR3 spans 15 amino acids.

This clone was counted between two and nine times. The rearrangement uses TRBV28 and TRBJ2-6; possible D gene TRBD1, 6 bases. The ends were cut back, 7 bases at V and 3 bases at J, with 13 bases in the middle. The CDR3 covers 15 residues. CDR1 and CDR2 (germline): MDHEN, SYDVKM. CDR3 nucleotide sequence: TGTGCCAGCAACAGGGTGGGGCTTGGGGCCAACGTCCTGACTTTC. It yields the protein CASNRVGLGANVLTF.

The CDR3 DNA sequence: TGCGCCAGCAGTTGGACAGACACTGAAGCTTTCTTT. It specifies CASSWTDTEAFF. The chain couples TRBV10-2 to TRBJ1-1; D is possibly TRBD1 (6 bases). V gave up 5 bases and J gave up 3 bases, with 7 bases separating them. Germline CDR1 WSHSY, CDR2 SAAADI. This CDR3 has 12 residues.

This clone was observed once. The gene calls are TRBV2 and TRBJ1-6; the D is unclear. Looked up from germline, CDR1 is SNHLY and CDR2 is FYNNEI. Trimming cost V 8 bases and J 13 bases, with 12 bases left between them. The CDR3 is made up of 11 amino acids. CDR3 sequence (DNA): TGTGCCAGCTCCGGGATTGGGCCCCTCCACTTT. Translation gives CASSGIGPLHF.

The chain links TRBV20-1 to TRBJ2-1; 7 positions agree with TRBD2. V lost 8 bases to trimming and J lost 8 bases; unmatched junction nucleotides: 6. CDR1 is DFQATT and CDR2 is SNEGSKA in the germline V gene (reference sequence). This CDR3 is built from 11 residues. The CDR3 sequence is CSMGGYDEQFF. For the CDR3, the DNA is TGCAGTATGGGGGGGTACGATGAGCAGTTCTTC.

The chain uses TRBV19 and TRBJ1-2; TRBD1 might be the D (5 bases). The CDR3 is made up of 14 amino acids. Trimming removed 5 bases at V and 4 bases at J, with 14 bases between. The germline V gene encodes CDR1 LNHDA and CDR2 SQIVND (reference sequence). In DNA form, the CDR3 reads TGTGCCAGTAGTGCAACACCAGGGTTCTATGGCTACACCTTC. Its protein is CASSATPGFYGYTF. The variable domain in full, completed from reference TRBV19 and TRBJ1-2, reads DGGITQSPKYLFRKEGQNVTLSCEQNLNHDAMYWYRQDPGQGLRLIYYSQIVNDFQKGDIAEGYSVSREKKESFPLTVTSAQKNPTAFYLCASSATPGFYGYTFGSGTRLTVV.